The entry below gives a single T cell receptor (beta chain) sequence along with its context. This CDR3 has 13 residues. Germline assignment: CDR1 SGDLS and CDR2 YYNGEE. The V and J ends lost 3 bases and 7 bases respectively, with 13 bases between them. This specimen belongs to a study of cytomegalovirus exposure and HLA in healthy donors. PCR employed 60 Vbeta and 13 Jbeta primers. The protocol was immunoSEQ multiplex PCR, while the TCRdb copy is restricted to in-frame clones and leaves out a portion. This table has 150,000 or so clones, almost 80% appearing once. When sampled, the donors appeared nominally healthy, though they likely had unrecorded immune exposures.

The gene calls are TRBV9 and TRBJ1-2; D gene ambiguous. This receptor was obtained from a woman aged 45-65 years in good health and CMV-seropositive. Sample: PBMCs. CDR3 loop: CASSGLVGAGYTF. The CDR3 nucleotides read TGTGCCAGCAGCGGGCTCGTAGGAGCTGGCTACACCTTC.